One and the same sample provided the 23 T cell receptor beta chains below, sequenced in a study of T cell repertoires in cytomegalovirus infection. TCRdb passed the reads through MiXCR, listing each CDR3 protein once. The sample lists about 150,000 distinct CDR3 sequences, 20% to 30% occurring once. What was sequenced was PBMCs. All receptors come from a human donor in good health (CMV status not recorded). Some clones in this sample may be carry-over from other donors' samples.

This clonotype was found many times. V usage is TRBV7-2 and J usage is TRBJ2-7; D possibly corresponds to TRBD1 (6 bases). Per the germline V gene, CDR1 is SGHTA and CDR2 is FQGNSA. V lost 1 base, J lost 6 bases, and 16 bases lay in between. The CDR3 runs 15 residues. CDR3 protein: CASSLEGAGAREQYF. For the CDR3, the DNA is TGTGCCAGCAGCTTAGAGGGCGCAGGGGCCCGCGAGCAGTACTTC.

In its sample, this clonotype was seen a few times. The chain links TRBV6-6 to TRBJ2-7; D gene uncertain. The CDR3 is 15 amino acids. Germline assignment: CDR1 MNHNY and CDR2 SVGAGI (reference sequence). Trimming left V 2 bases short and J 1 base short, with 12 bases between. The DNA for the CDR3 is TGTGCCAGCAGTTACCCGACACGTTCATCCTACGAGCAGTACTTC. As protein: CASSYPTRSSYEQYF.

The genes are TRBV3-1 and TRBJ1-1; tentative D call: TRBD1 (6 bases). Trimming cost V 4 bases and J 4 bases, with 19 bases left between them. Germline CDR1 is LGHDT and CDR2 is YNNKEL (reference sequence). The CDR3 covers 16 residues. CDR3 protein: CASSLMNPTGSTEAFF. The CDR3 DNA reads as TGTGCCAGCAGCCTCATGAATCCAACAGGGAGCACTGAAGCTTTCTTT.

This clonotype was observed many times. This sequence joins TRBV7-2 and TRBJ2-3, with TRBD2 matching 8 bases. In germline, CDR1 is SGHTA, CDR2 FQGNSA. The length of the CDR3 is 16 residues. The ends lost 4 bases at V and 5 bases at J; junction bases unmatched: 11. The CDR3: CASSSLPGLEKDTQYF. CDR3 DNA: TGTGCCAGCAGCTCACTTCCGGGACTAGAGAAAGATACGCAGTATTTT.

At least ten counts were recorded for this clonotype. The gene calls are TRBV7-9 and TRBJ2-3, with unresolved D. With 2 bases removed from V and 4 bases from J, the gap between germline ends came to 25 bases. The germline gives CDR1 SEHNR, CDR2 FQNEAQ (reference sequence). This CDR3 comprises 19 residues. This chain's CDR3 is CASSLYQAVLERDADTQYF. The CDR3 nucleotides read TGTGCCAGCAGCTTATATCAGGCAGTACTTGAGCGCGATGCAGATACGCAGTATTTT. Full variable domain (remainder filled in from reference TRBV7-9 and TRBJ2-3): DTGVSQNPRHKITKRGQNVTFRCDPISEHNRLYWYRQTLGQGPEFLTYFQNEAQLEKSRLLSDRFSAERPKGSFSTLEIQRTEQGDSAMYLCASSLYQAVLERDADTQYFGPGTRLTVL.

This clonotype was found a few times. V gene TRBV2 combines with J gene TRBJ1-1; weak D call: TRBD1 (5 bases). Trimming removed 3 bases from V and 0 bases from J, with 8 bases in between. This CDR3 has 14 residues. Germline V gene sequence: CDR1 SNHLY, CDR2 FYNNEI. The CDR3 bases are TGTGCCAGCAGTGAGGAGGGGATGAACACTGAAGCTTTCTTT. It translates to CASSEEGMNTEAFF.

The sample holds a few counts of this clonotype. The chain joins TRBV7-6 to TRBJ2-7; D not certain. CDR1 and CDR2 (germline): SGHVS, FNYEAQ. The CDR3 length is 11 residues. The germline V and J ends were trimmed by 7 bases and 0 bases, with 4 bases remaining between them. The DNA for the CDR3 is TGTGCCAGCACCGGCTCCTACGAGCAGTACTTC. Encoded protein: CASTGSYEQYF.

This clonotype was picked up many times. In DNA form, the CDR3 reads TGTGCCAGCAGCCGGAATGCCGATACGCAGTATTTT. Amino acid sequence: CASSRNADTQYF. The chain is built from TRBV11-1 and TRBJ2-3; D remains ambiguous. The CDR3 contains 12 residues. CDR1 is SGHAT and CDR2 is FQDESV in the germline V gene (reference sequence). Trimming left V 5 bases short and J 6 bases short, with 9 bases between.

Remarks on this clonotype: An end of the junction differs from the germline gene, which may be a read error. The CDR3 region has the DNA TGTGCCAGCAGACCCCGGGCGGGAGTGTCCTACAAGGAGCAGTTCTTC. It yields the protein CASRPRAGVSYKEQFF. The chain carries TRBV11-1 and TRBJ2-1, with TRBD2 matching over 7 bases. The germline CDR1 and CDR2 sequences are SGHAT and FQDESV (reference sequence). The CDR3 length is 16 residues.

The chain combines TRBV29-1 with TRBJ2-7; 7 positions match TRBD2. Germline loops: CDR1 SQVTM, CDR2 ANQGSEA. The CDR3 has 13 amino acids. After removal of 4 bases from V and 3 bases from J, the junction contained 6 bases not matched to a gene. CDR3 DNA: TGCAGCGTTGGAGGTGGGGACTACTACGAGCAGTACTTC. This sequence encodes CSVGGGDYYEQYF.

The rearrangement links TRBV9 to TRBJ1-1; the match to TRBD1 covers 11 bases. CDR3 size: 15 residues. J gave up 3 bases and V 3 bases, and 4 bases lay outside the gene matches. Germline CDR1 reads SGDLS; CDR2 reads YYNGEE. The DNA of the CDR3 is TGTGCCAGCAGCGGAGGACAGGGGGCGGACACTGAAGCTTTCTTT. Translation gives CASSGGQGADTEAFF.

This clonotype was seen at least ten times. This sequence joins TRBV7-2 and TRBJ2-5; D is unclear. V lost 5 bases and J lost 2, with 12 bases in between. This CDR3 is built from 14 residues. Germline V CDR1 and CDR2: SGHTA, FQGNSA. As DNA, the CDR3 is TGTGCCAGCAGCCTAGGGTCTGGACAAGAGACCCAGTACTTC. Its protein is CASSLGSGQETQYF. The whole variable domain, remainder taken from reference TRBV7-2 and TRBJ2-5, is GAGVSQSPSNKVTEKGKDVELRCDPISGHTALYWYRQSLGQGLEFLIYFQGNSAPDKSGLPSDRFSAERTGGSVSTLTIQRTQQEDSAVYLCASSLGSGQETQYFGPGTRLLVL.

This clonotype was counted a single time. The rearrangement uses TRBV2 and TRBJ2-1; D possibly corresponds to TRBD2 (5 bases). The CDR3 runs 13 residues. Trimming took off 6 bases at V and 4 bases at J, with 10 bases between the two ends. The germline V gene encodes CDR1 SNHLY and CDR2 FYNNEI. The CDR3 DNA reads as TGTGCCAGCAGCTACCGGGAATACAATGAGCAGTTCTTC. It yields the protein CASSYREYNEQFF.

This clonotype was counted a few times. The J gene is TRBJ2-1, the V gene TRBV5-4; D gene unclear. Germline V gene lookup returns CDR1 SGHNT and CDR2 YYREEE (reference sequence). V was shortened by 4 bases and J by 4 bases, with 9 bases between the two germline ends. CDR3 length: 13 residues. For the CDR3, the DNA is TGTGCCAGCAGCGAAGTAGGATACAATGAGCAGTTCTTC. This encodes CASSEVGYNEQFF.

The V gene is TRBV19, the J gene TRBJ2-1; 8 bases fit TRBD2. Germline CDR1 reads LNHDA; CDR2 reads SQIVND (reference sequence). This CDR3 has 15 amino acids. J lost 9 bases, V lost 5 bases, and 12 bases had no gene match. CDR3 sequence reads: CASSLSAGVAGEQFF. Here the CDR3 DNA reads TGTGCCAGTAGTTTATCAGCGGGAGTAGCAGGTGAGCAGTTCTTC.

The chain carries TRBV6-4 and TRBJ2-2; D ambiguous. Deletions cut 0 bases from V and 5 bases from J, with 10 bases between. Per germline, CDR1 MRHNA and CDR2 SNTAGT. This CDR3 has 15 amino acids. For the CDR3, the DNA is TGTGCCAGCAGTGACTCGTCCGGAAGGACCGGGGAGCTGTTTTTT. It is translated as CASSDSSGRTGELFF.

This clonotype turned up a few times. The chain couples TRBV28 to TRBJ1-1, with D tentatively TRBD1 (6 bases). CDR3 length equals 14 residues. Trimming pared 3 bases from V and 3 bases from J, leaving 11 bases between. Looked up from germline, CDR1 is MDHEN and CDR2 is SYDVKM. CDR3 residues: CASSLRAGDTEAFF. CDR3 DNA sequence: TGTGCCAGCAGTTTGAGGGCAGGGGACACTGAAGCTTTCTTT.

This clonotype was seen repeatedly, ten times or more. This chain joins TRBV7-2 and TRBJ1-1; D gene uncertain. Germline V gene data show CDR1 as SGHTA and CDR2 as FQGNSA. The V and J ends lost 6 bases and 5 bases respectively, with 16 bases between them. This CDR3 is 14 amino acids long. Here the CDR3 DNA reads TGTGCCAGCAGGCCCGGGCGGGGAGGGACTGAAGCTTTCTTT. Translating gives CASRPGRGGTEAFF.

A few counts support this clonotype. This chain connects TRBV18 to TRBJ2-7, with D tentatively TRBD2 (5 bases). With 2 bases removed from V and 0 bases from J, the gap between germline ends came to 11 bases. Germline lookup yields CDR1 KGHSH and CDR2 LQKENI. The CDR3 is 15 amino acids. The CDR3: CASSPSTGISYEQYF. In nucleotides, the CDR3 is TGTGCCAGCTCACCATCAACCGGGATCTCCTACGAGCAGTACTTC.

This clonotype has a handful of counts. The chain links TRBV30 to TRBJ2-7; D gene unclear. CDR1 and CDR2 from the germline V gene are GTSNPN and SVGIG (reference sequence). Between the trimmed V and J ends, which lost 3 bases and 1 base, there was a span of 10 bases. This CDR3 spans 13 amino acids. The CDR3 region is CAWRTERSYEQYF. CDR3 DNA: TGTGCCTGGAGAACGGAAAGATCCTACGAGCAGTACTTC.

This chain connects TRBV27 to TRBJ1-1; perhaps TRBD1 as D (5 bases). V dropped 5 bases and J dropped 5 bases, with 15 bases sitting between them. CDR1 and CDR2 (germline): MNHEY, SMNVEV (reference sequence). This CDR3 has 14 amino acids. The CDR3: CASSLRTGTTEAFF. CDR3 nucleotides: TGTGCCAGCAGTCTAAGAACTGGGACGACTGAAGCTTTCTTT.

The V gene is TRBV7-2, the J gene TRBJ1-1; the D gene is possibly TRBD1 (5 bases). The CDR3 covers 14 residues. V shed 3 bases and J shed 6 bases, with 14 bases lying between them. Per the germline V gene, CDR1 is SGHTA and CDR2 is FQGNSA. CDR3 residues: CASSLAPGPSEAFF. For the CDR3, the DNA is TGTGCCAGCAGCTTGGCGCCGGGACCGTCTGAAGCTTTCTTT.

This chain's CDR3 is CASSPARRGEKLFF. The CDR3 bases are TGTGCCAGCAGCCCCGCTAGGCGGGGTGAAAAACTGTTTTTT. This chain links TRBV28 with TRBJ1-4, with no clear D. Germline V gives CDR1 MDHEN, CDR2 SYDVKM. Trimming cost V 6 bases and J 7 bases, with 15 bases left between them. The CDR3 runs to 14 residues. Combining the CDR3 with reference TRBV28 and TRBJ1-4 gives the whole variable domain DVKVTQSSRYLVKRTGEKVFLECVQDMDHENMFWYRQDPGLGLRLIYFSYDVKMKEKGDIPEGYSVSREKKERFSLILESASTNQTSMYLCASSPARRGEKLFFGSGTQLSVL.